Shown below are 29 T cell receptor beta chains from a single sample sequenced in a study of beta chain features in type 1 diabetes. No antigen has been identified for these receptors. All of the isolated RNA was reverse transcribed, so expressed TCRB transcripts were sequenced. Libraries were prepared by immunoSEQ multiplex PCR; TCRdb keeps only in-frame clonotypes and omits some of them. This sample carries 330,000 or so clones, about 12% of them seen once, and the ten largest clones take approximately 0.01%. Study-wide points: There was a moderate but significant shortening of TCRB CDR3s in all four CD4+ subsets of Type 1 diabetes patients.

Sequencing was performed on naive CD4+ T cells from blood. These receptors came from a woman under 30 with type 1 diabetes.

The chain carries TRBV5-1 and TRBJ2-7; maybe TRBD1 (6 bases). This CDR3 is built from 15 residues. Trimming left V 2 bases short and J 4 bases short, with 16 bases between. CDR1 is SGHRS, CDR2 YFSETQ, per germline. The CDR3 sequence is CASSLLPGHQYEQYF. The CDR3, as DNA: TGCGCCAGCAGCTTACTGCCGGGACACCAATACGAGCAGTACTTC.

The genes are TRBV29-1 and TRBJ1-2, with D possibly matching TRBD1 (6 bases). The V end lost 6 bases, the J end lost 5 bases, and 16 bases lay between the germline ends. CDR1 is SQVTM, CDR2 ANQGSEA, per germline. The CDR3 consists of 13 residues. CDR3 DNA: TGCAGCGTATCGCAGGGGCCTGGGTATGGCTACACCTTC. This codes for CSVSQGPGYGYTF.

This clone was seen a handful of times. V and J are TRBV9 and TRBJ1-1; D perhaps matches TRBD1 (5 bases). Germline values: CDR1 SGDLS, CDR2 YYNGEE. With 3 bases removed from V and 4 bases from J, the gap between germline ends came to 10 bases. The CDR3 length is 13 residues. The CDR3 region is CASSGGGSTEAFF. DNA for the CDR3: TGTGCCAGCAGCGGGGGGGGTAGCACTGAAGCTTTCTTT.

This clone was counted between two and nine times. The chain employs TRBV5-6 and TRBJ2-7; no reliable D call. Trimming shortened V by 2 bases and J by 4 bases, and 10 bases separated the two germline ends. Germline CDR1 is SGHDT and CDR2 is YYEEEE. The CDR3 has 13 amino acids. The CDR3 here is CASSFTTGYEQYF. The CDR3 nucleotides are TGTGCCAGCAGCTTTACTACGGGTTACGAGCAGTACTTC.

This sequence joins TRBV14 and TRBJ2-1, with 9 bases lining up with TRBD1. V lost 2 bases, J lost 9 bases, and 11 bases stayed unmatched. Per the germline V gene, CDR1 is SGHDN and CDR2 is FVKESK. The CDR3 consists of 16 residues. This chain's CDR3 is CASSQLPGQGFGEQFF. DNA of the CDR3: TGTGCCAGCAGCCAATTACCGGGACAGGGTTTTGGTGAGCAGTTCTTC.

V is TRBV7-3 and J is TRBJ2-5; 12 nucleotides agree with TRBD2. The CDR3 has 15 amino acids. CDR1 is SGHTA, CDR2 FQGTGA, per germline. The junction had 5 bases not matched to a gene; V was cut back by 5 bases and J by 4 bases. The DNA for the CDR3 is TGTGCCAGCAGCCTGCTAGCGGGAGGGGGAGAGACCCAGTACTTC. Encoded protein: CASSLLAGGGETQYF. Complete variable domain (other parts from reference TRBV7-3 and TRBJ2-5): GAGVSQTPSNKVTEKGKYVELRCDPISGHTALYWYRQSLGQGPEFLIYFQGTGAADDSGLPNDRFFAVRPEGSVSTLKIQRTERGDSAVYLCASSLLAGGGETQYFGPGTRLLVL.

This clone was recorded a few times. The chain links TRBV29-1 to TRBJ2-2, with TRBD1 matching 7 bases. V lost 6 bases to trimming and J lost 1 base; unmatched junction nucleotides: 14. The CDR3 extends over 17 amino acids. Germline V lookup: CDR1 SQVTM, CDR2 ANQGSEA. The CDR3 nucleotides read TGCAGCGTGCGACAGGGCCTCACATTATTGAACACCGGGGAGCTGTTTTTT. The encoded protein is CSVRQGLTLLNTGELFF.

The chain links TRBV27 to TRBJ2-3; D possibly corresponds to TRBD1 (5 bases). The V and J ends lost 7 bases and 2 bases respectively, with 22 bases between them. The V gene's germline CDR1 is MNHEY and CDR2 SMNVEV (reference sequence). The CDR3 spans 17 residues. The CDR3 loop is CASTRASRTDLTDTQYF. CDR3 nucleotide sequence: TGTGCCAGCACCAGGGCCAGTCGGACGGACCTCACAGATACGCAGTATTTT.

The rearrangement joins TRBV25-1 to TRBJ2-2; TRBD1 agrees at 8 bases. Germline V CDR1 and CDR2: MGHDK, SYGVNS. Trimming took 4 bases from V and 2 from J; bases not matched to a gene: 6. The CDR3 loop spans 16 amino acids. The CDR3 nucleotides are TGTGCCAGCAGTGGAACAGGGGGTGGTAACACCGGGGAGCTGTTTTTT. Protein sequence: CASSGTGGGNTGELFF. Looking up the rest from reference TRBV25-1 and TRBJ2-2 gives the full variable domain: EADIYQTPRYLVIGTGKKITLECSQTMGHDKMYWYQQDPGMELHLIHYSYGVNSTEKGDLSSESTVSRIRTEHFPLTLESARPSHTSQYLCASSGTGGGNTGELFFGEGSRLTVL.

This clone was counted only a few times. The rearrangement links TRBV5-4 to TRBJ1-1, with 10 bases aligning to TRBD1. The CDR3 has 15 residues. J gave up 3 bases and V 0 bases, and 2 bases lay outside the gene matches. The germline CDR1 and CDR2 sequences are SGHNT and YYREEE (reference sequence). The CDR3 bases are TGTGCCAGCAGCTTGGGACAGGGGGCGTACACTGAAGCTTTCTTT. Amino acids: CASSLGQGAYTEAFF.

This clone has more than one count but fewer than ten. The CDR3 DNA is TGTGCCAGCAGCTTGACTCCTGGGGCCAACGTCCTGACTTTC. Encoded protein: CASSLTPGANVLTF. The chain recombines TRBV5-4 with TRBJ2-6, with D uncertain. The CDR3 covers 14 residues. CDR1 and CDR2 from the germline V gene are SGHNT and YYREEE (reference sequence). V was cut by 1 base and J by 2 bases, with 4 bases left in between.

This rearrangement joins TRBV12-5 to TRBJ2-3; 8 nucleotides align to TRBD1. This CDR3 region has 15 residues. V trimming: 7 bases; J trimming: 9 bases; junction bases outside the gene matches: 15. Germline CDR1 LGHNT, CDR2 FRNRAP. The CDR3 sequence is CASVKGARGLGTQYF. In DNA form, the CDR3 reads TGTGCTAGTGTCAAGGGAGCCAGGGGGCTAGGGACGCAGTATTTT.

A few counts support this clone. The chain carries TRBV29-1 and TRBJ2-2, with 7 bases matching TRBD1. The CDR3 runs to 14 residues. The V segment lost 4 bases and the J segment 5 bases; nucleotides outside the gene matches: 7. Germline CDR1 reads SQVTM; CDR2 reads ANQGSEA. The CDR3 loop reads CSVADRVRTGELFF. The CDR3 DNA is TGCAGCGTTGCTGACAGGGTTAGAACCGGGGAGCTGTTTTTT.

This clone was counted between two and nine times. V is TRBV7-2 and J is TRBJ1-2; D possibly corresponds to TRBD1 (6 bases). CDR1 is SGHTA and CDR2 is FQGNSA in the germline V gene. V lost 5 bases, J lost 3 bases, and 13 bases lay in between. The CDR3 consists of 14 residues. The CDR3, as DNA: TGTGCCAGCAGCCCCAGAAGGACAGACTATGGCTACACCTTC. Protein sequence: CASSPRRTDYGYTF. Variable domain in full (rest from reference TRBV7-2 and TRBJ1-2): GAGVSQSPSNKVTEKGKDVELRCDPISGHTALYWYRQSLGQGLEFLIYFQGNSAPDKSGLPSDRFSAERTGGSVSTLTIQRTQQEDSAVYLCASSPRRTDYGYTFGSGTRLTVV.

This clone has only a few counts. The V call is TRBV5-6, the J call TRBJ1-1; D is uncertain. Germline values: CDR1 SGHDT, CDR2 YYEEEE. The CDR3 consists of 11 residues. The V end was cut by 4 bases, the J end by 7 bases, with 8 bases between. CDR3 DNA sequence: TGTGCCAGCAGCCTATACAGTGAAGCTTTCTTT. The encoded protein is CASSLYSEAFF. Together with reference TRBV5-6 and TRBJ1-1, the CDR3 gives the full variable domain: DAGVTQSPTHLIKTRGQQVTLRCSPKSGHDTVSWYQQALGQGPQFIFQYYEEEERQRGNFPDRFSGHQFPNYSSELNVNALLLGDSALYLCASSLYSEAFFGQGTRLTVV.

The V gene is TRBV4-3, the J gene TRBJ1-1; D ambiguous. Germline CDR1 is LGHNA and CDR2 is YSLEER. Trimming stripped 6 bases from V and 0 bases from J, with 8 bases between. The CDR3 loop spans 13 amino acids. For the CDR3, the DNA is TGCGCCAGCAGTTTAGAAGTGAACACTGAAGCTTTCTTT. Its translation: CASSLEVNTEAFF.

DNA of the CDR3: TGTGCCAGCAGCTCCCGGACTAGCGGGCCCCTATACGAGCAGTACTTC. It is translated as CASSSRTSGPLYEQYF. The V call is TRBV7-2, the J call TRBJ2-7; TRBD2 matches at 11 bases. The germline V gene encodes CDR1 SGHTA and CDR2 FQGNSA. The CDR3 is 16 residues long. V shed 4 bases and J 4 bases; nucleotides not matched to a gene: 9.

V and J are TRBV7-2 and TRBJ2-2; 8 positions agree with TRBD2. This CDR3 is 18 amino acids long. Germline V gives CDR1 SGHTA, CDR2 FQGNSA. With 1 base clipped from V and 5 bases from J, the junction kept 12 bases outside the gene matches. This CDR3 is CASSLVGGTGGNTGELFF. CDR3 nucleotides: TGTGCCAGCAGCTTAGTGGGGGGAACGGGAGGGAATACCGGGGAGCTGTTTTTT.

The chain carries TRBV29-1 and TRBJ2-1; a weak D match, TRBD1 (6 bases). The germline CDR1 and CDR2 sequences are SQVTM and ANQGSEA. V was pared by 3 bases and J by 3 bases, with 18 bases between. The CDR3 is 16 residues long. The CDR3 region has the DNA TGCAGCGTTGACAACCTAGCCCCAGGGGTCTACAATGAGCAGTTCTTC. This sequence encodes CSVDNLAPGVYNEQFF.

V and J are TRBV9 and TRBJ1-2; TRBD1 matches at 8 bases. CDR1 and CDR2 (germline): SGDLS, YYNGEE. The CDR3 spans 14 residues. V was clipped by 4 bases and J by 4 bases; unmatched bases: 6. In DNA, the CDR3 is TGTGCCAGCAGCTCACAGGGGGTTGGCTATGGCTACACCTTC. The encoded protein is CASSSQGVGYGYTF.

The table lists this clone with a few counts. The genes are TRBV7-3 and TRBJ2-3; the D gene is possibly TRBD2 (5 bases). Trimming cost V 2 bases and J 4 bases, with 7 bases left between them. The CDR3 is 13 residues long. Germline V gene data show CDR1 as SGHTA and CDR2 as FQGTGA. CDR3 sequence reads: CASSLEGPDTQYF. The CDR3 DNA sequence: TGTGCCAGCAGCTTAGAGGGCCCAGATACGCAGTATTTT.

The chain joins TRBV2 to TRBJ2-2; D uncertain. The germline V and J ends were trimmed by 2 bases and 2 bases, with 3 bases remaining between them. In germline, CDR1 is SNHLY, CDR2 FYNNEI. There are 13 residues in the CDR3. The CDR3 DNA is TGTGCCAGCAGTGAACATAACACCGGGGAGCTGTTTTTT. It is translated as CASSEHNTGELFF.

The rearrangement uses TRBV29-1 and TRBJ1-1, with TRBD1 identical over 7 bases. Germline V lookup: CDR1 SQVTM, CDR2 ANQGSEA. CDR3 length equals 13 residues. The V and J ends lost 7 bases and 0 bases, in that order; junction bases with no gene match: 5. CDR3 sequence reads: CSGRQGMNTEAFF. In nucleotides, the CDR3 is TGCAGCGGCCGACAGGGCATGAACACTGAAGCTTTCTTT.

This clone came up a few times. A junction end diverges from the germline sequence, so it may reflect a read error. V is TRBV5-4 and J is TRBJ1-1; no definite D call. CDR3 length equals 15 residues. Germline-derived CDR1 and CDR2 are SGHNT and YYREEE (reference sequence). The CDR3 is CASRLARGTNTEAFF. CDR3 in DNA: TGTGCCAGCAGGTTGGCTCGGGGTACGAACACTGAAGCTTTCTTT. Based on the CDR3 plus reference TRBV5-4 and TRBJ1-1, the full variable domain is ETGVTQSPTHLIKTRGQQVTLRCSSQSGHNTVSWYQQALGQGPQFIFQYYREEENGRGNFPPRFSGLQFPNYSSELNVNALELDDSALYLCASRLARGTNTEAFFGQGTRLTVV.

This clone has more than one count but fewer than ten. The gene calls are TRBV25-1 and TRBJ2-1; D perhaps matches TRBD2 (6 bases). The CDR3 consists of 13 residues. Germline V gene lookup returns CDR1 MGHDK and CDR2 SYGVNS. V was clipped by 4 bases and J by 12 bases, with 16 bases between them. The CDR3 DNA follows: TGTGCCAGCAGTGTCGTGGAGGGACTTTCGCAGTTCTTC. This encodes CASSVVEGLSQFF.

The genes are TRBV28 and TRBJ2-7; D may be TRBD1 (5 bases). Per germline, CDR1 MDHEN and CDR2 SYDVKM. V lost 7 bases and J 2 bases, leaving 12 bases between the germline ends. This CDR3 contains 13 residues. The CDR3 DNA reads TGTGCCAGCACCCTCGACAGTCCCTACGAGCAGTACTTC. Translation: CASTLDSPYEQYF.

Only a few counts were recorded for this clone. The V gene is TRBV29-1, the J gene TRBJ2-5; maybe TRBD2 (5 bases). Near its end, the DNA agrees better with TRBJ2-7, so the J call may be wrong. CDR1 and CDR2 from the germline V gene are SQVTM and ANQGSEA. The CDR3 spans 12 residues. The CDR3 nucleotides read TGCAGCGTTGCGGAGGTTATCTACGAGCAGTACTTC. It is translated as CSVAEVIYEQYF.

V and J are TRBV4-3 and TRBJ1-3; D ambiguous. The V and J ends lost 0 bases and 0 bases respectively, with 12 bases between them. The CDR3 contains 17 residues. Germline loops: CDR1 LGHNA, CDR2 YSLEER. The CDR3 nucleotides read TGCGCCAGCAGCCAAGACTCACAAGGGAGCTCTGGAAACACCATATATTTT. Amino acid sequence: CASSQDSQGSSGNTIYF.

The rearrangement links TRBV6-6 to TRBJ2-3, with 11 bases aligning to TRBD2. CDR1 is MNHNY and CDR2 is SVGAGI in the germline V gene (reference sequence). V shed 6 bases, J shed 2 bases, and the junction held 4 bases outside the gene matches. The CDR3 is made up of 15 amino acids. The CDR3 DNA reads TGTGCCAGCAGGCCGACTAGCGGGGCCACAGATACGCAGTATTTT. Translating gives CASRPTSGATDTQYF.